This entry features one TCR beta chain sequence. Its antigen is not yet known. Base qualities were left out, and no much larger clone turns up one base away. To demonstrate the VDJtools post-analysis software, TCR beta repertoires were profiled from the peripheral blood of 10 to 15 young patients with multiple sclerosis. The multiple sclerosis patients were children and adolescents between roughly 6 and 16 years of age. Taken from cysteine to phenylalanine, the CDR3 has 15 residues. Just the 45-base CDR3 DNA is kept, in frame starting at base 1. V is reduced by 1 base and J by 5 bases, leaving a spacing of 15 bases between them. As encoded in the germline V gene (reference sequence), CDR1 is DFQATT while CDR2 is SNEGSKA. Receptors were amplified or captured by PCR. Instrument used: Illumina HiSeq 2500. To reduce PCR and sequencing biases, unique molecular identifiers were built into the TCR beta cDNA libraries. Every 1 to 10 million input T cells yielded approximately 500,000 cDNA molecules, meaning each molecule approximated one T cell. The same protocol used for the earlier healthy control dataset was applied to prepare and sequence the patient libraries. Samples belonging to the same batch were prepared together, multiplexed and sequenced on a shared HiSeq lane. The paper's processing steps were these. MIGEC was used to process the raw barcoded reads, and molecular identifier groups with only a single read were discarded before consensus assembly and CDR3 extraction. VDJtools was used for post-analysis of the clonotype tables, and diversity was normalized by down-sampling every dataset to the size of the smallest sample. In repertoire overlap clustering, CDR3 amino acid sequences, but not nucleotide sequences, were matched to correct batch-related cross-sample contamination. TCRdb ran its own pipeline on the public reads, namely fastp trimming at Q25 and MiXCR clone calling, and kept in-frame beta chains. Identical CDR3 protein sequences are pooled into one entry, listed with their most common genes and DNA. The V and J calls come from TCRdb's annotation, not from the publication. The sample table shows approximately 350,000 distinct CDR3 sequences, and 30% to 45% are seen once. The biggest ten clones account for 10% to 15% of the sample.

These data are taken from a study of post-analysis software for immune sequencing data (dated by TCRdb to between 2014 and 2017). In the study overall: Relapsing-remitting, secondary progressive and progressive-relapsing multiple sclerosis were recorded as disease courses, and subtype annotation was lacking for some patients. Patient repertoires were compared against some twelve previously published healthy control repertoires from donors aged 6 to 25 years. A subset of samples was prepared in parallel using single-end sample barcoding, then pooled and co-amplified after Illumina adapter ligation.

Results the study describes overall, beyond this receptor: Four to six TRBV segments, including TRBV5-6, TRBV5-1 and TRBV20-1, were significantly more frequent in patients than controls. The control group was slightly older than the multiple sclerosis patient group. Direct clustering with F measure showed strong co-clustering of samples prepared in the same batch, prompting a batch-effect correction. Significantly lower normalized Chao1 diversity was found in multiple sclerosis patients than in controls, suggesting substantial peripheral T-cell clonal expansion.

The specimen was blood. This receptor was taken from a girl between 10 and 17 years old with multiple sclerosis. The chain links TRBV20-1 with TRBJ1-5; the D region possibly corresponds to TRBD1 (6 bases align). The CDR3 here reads CSARALRDNYQPQHF. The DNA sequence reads TGCAGTGCTAGAGCACTCCGGGACAACTATCAGCCCCAGCATTTT.